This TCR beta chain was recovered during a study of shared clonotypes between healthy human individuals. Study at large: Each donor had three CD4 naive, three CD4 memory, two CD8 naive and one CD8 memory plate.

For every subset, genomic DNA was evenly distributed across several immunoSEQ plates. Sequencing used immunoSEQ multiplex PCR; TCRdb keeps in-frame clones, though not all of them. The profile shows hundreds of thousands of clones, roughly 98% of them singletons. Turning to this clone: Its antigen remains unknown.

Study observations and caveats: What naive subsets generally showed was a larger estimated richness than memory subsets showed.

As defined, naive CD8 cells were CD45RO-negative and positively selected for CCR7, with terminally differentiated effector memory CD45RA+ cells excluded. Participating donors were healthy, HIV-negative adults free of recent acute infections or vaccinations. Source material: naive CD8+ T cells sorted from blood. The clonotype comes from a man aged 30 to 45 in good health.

The CDR3 DNA reads TGTGCCAGCAGCCTGGGACTGTCAAGACTCACAGATACGCAGTATTTT. Translating gives CASSLGLSRLTDTQYF. The chain combines TRBV14 with TRBJ2-3; a weak D match, TRBD2 (6 bases). CDR3 length equals 16 residues. From germline, CDR1 is SGHDN and CDR2 FVKESK. Trimming removed 4 bases at V and 2 bases at J, with 16 bases between.